One and the same sample provided the 21 T cell receptor beta chains below, sequenced in a study of cytomegalovirus exposure and HLA in healthy donors. Amplification used 60 Vbeta primers and 13 Jbeta primers. Some clones are missing from TCRdb's copy, which holds only in-frame ones; the method was immunoSEQ multiplex PCR. The repertoire table contains over 100,000 clones. Material: PBMCs. The receptors were gathered from a man between 25 and 39 years old in good health and CMV-seronegative.

The CDR3, as DNA: TGCAGCGTTGGGGTGGGACAGGAGGCCCCTGAAGCTTTCTTT. Translating gives CSVGVGQEAPEAFF. The chain is built from TRBV29-1 and TRBJ1-1; 8 bases are a match to TRBD1. CDR3 size: 14 residues. Losses at the gene ends were 4 bases for V and 6 bases for J; bases not matched to a gene: 10. The germline V gene has CDR1 SQVTM and CDR2 ANQGSEA.

Turning to this clone: Likely a read error: the CDR3 ends without its conserved phenylalanine or tryptophan. The genes are TRBV30 and TRBJ1-2, with 7 bases identical to TRBD1. Germline CDR1 and CDR2: GTSNPN and SVGIG (reference sequence). With 4 bases clipped from V and 6 bases from J, the junction kept 14 bases outside the gene matches. This CDR3 region has 15 residues. The CDR3 sequence is CAWTRGGREKDGYTL. CDR3 DNA sequence: TGTGCCTGGACCCGAGGGGGCAGGGAAAAGGATGGCTACACCCTC.

The chain is built from TRBV7-9 and TRBJ2-7; 10 bases agree with TRBD1. This CDR3 region has 17 residues. Losses at the gene ends were 4 bases for V and 2 bases for J; bases not matched to a gene: 11. Per the germline V gene, CDR1 is SEHNR and CDR2 is FQNEAQ (reference sequence). The CDR3 DNA sequence: TGTGCCAGCAGCTCCACAACTCTGACAGGGGGCCCCTACGAGCAGTACTTC. Protein product: CASSSTTLTGGPYEQYF.

The rearrangement links TRBV7-2 to TRBJ2-4; 9 nucleotides align to TRBD1. The CDR3 is 17 amino acids. After removal of 1 base from V and 2 bases from J, the junction contained 6 bases not matched to a gene. Germline V gives CDR1 SGHTA, CDR2 FQGNSA. CDR3 nucleotides: TGTGCCAGCAGCTTAGTTACAGGGGGCGCAACCAAAAACATTCAGTACTTC. This translates into CASSLVTGGATKNIQYF.

CDR3 coding DNA: TGCGCCAGCAGCCCAACGACGGGGTTCACGCAGTATTTT. Its translation: CASSPTTGFTQYF. The chain links TRBV5-1 to TRBJ2-3; a weak D match, TRBD2 (5 bases). Trimming shortened V by 4 bases and J by 9 bases, and 15 bases separated the two germline ends. Looked up from germline, CDR1 is SGHRS and CDR2 is YFSETQ. The CDR3 has 13 residues.

This rearrangement joins TRBV10-3 to TRBJ2-7; no clear D. Germline lookup yields CDR1 ENHRY and CDR2 SYGVKD. There are 11 residues in the CDR3. With 8 bases removed from V and 0 bases from J, the gap between germline ends came to 5 bases. In nucleotides, the CDR3 is TGTGCCATCGGCGGCTCCTACGAGCAGTACTTC. Translated, it gives CAIGGSYEQYF.

The chain recombines TRBV7-3 with TRBJ2-1; 8 bases line up with TRBD2. The CDR3 is 17 amino acids. The germline V gene has CDR1 SGHTA and CDR2 FQGTGA. Trimming removed 5 bases from V and 5 bases from J; junction bases left unmatched: 14. CDR3 nucleotide sequence: TGTGCCAGCAGCCCCGATGGGTTGGCGGGGGGAAACAATGAGCAGTTCTTC. Its translation is CASSPDGLAGGNNEQFF.

V is TRBV5-1 and J is TRBJ2-2, with TRBD2 as a possible D gene (5 bases). Germline V gene lookup returns CDR1 SGHRS and CDR2 YFSETQ. This CDR3 is built from 17 residues. V lost 0 bases, J lost 4 bases, and 16 bases lay in between. CDR3 residues: CASSLVQISEFTGELFF. In nucleotides, the CDR3 is TGCGCCAGCAGCTTGGTGCAGATTAGCGAATTCACCGGGGAGCTGTTTTTT.

V and J are TRBV10-3 and TRBJ1-1; 8 bases fit TRBD1. This CDR3 has 15 amino acids. V gave up 6 bases and J gave up 5 bases; unmatched junction bases: 11. Germline V CDR1 and CDR2: ENHRY, SYGVKD. The CDR3 sequence: CAIRAGETGVTEAFF. CDR3 DNA: TGTGCCATCAGGGCAGGCGAGACAGGGGTTACTGAAGCTTTCTTT.

CDR3 DNA sequence: TGCGCCAGCAGCACGGACAGTGCGACCGGGGAGCTGTTTTTT. Encoded protein: CASSTDSATGELFF. The gene calls are TRBV5-1 and TRBJ2-2, with a weak D call TRBD1 (6 bases). Trimming cost V 4 bases and J 5 bases, with 12 bases left between them. Germline V gene data show CDR1 as SGHRS and CDR2 as YFSETQ. This CDR3 region has 14 residues.

J is TRBJ2-7 and V is TRBV5-1, with 8 nucleotides matching TRBD1. There are 13 residues in the CDR3. The J segment lost 6 bases and the V segment lost 3 bases, leaving 5 bases of the junction unmatched. The germline V gene encodes CDR1 SGHRS and CDR2 YFSETQ. CDR3 loop: CASSSGQAPEQYF. CDR3 DNA: TGCGCCAGCAGCTCGGGACAGGCGCCCGAGCAGTACTTC.

The chain employs TRBV19 and TRBJ2-3, with 11 positions matching TRBD2. The germline CDR1 and CDR2 sequences are LNHDA and SQIVND (reference sequence). With V trimmed by 5 bases and J by 2 bases, 12 bases remained unmatched. CDR3 length equals 18 residues. CDR3 sequence (DNA): TGTGCCAGTAGTTTACGTCAAATTAGCGGGGGGGCCACAGATACGCAGTATTTT. Amino acids: CASSLRQISGGATDTQYF.

The chain carries TRBV6-1 and TRBJ2-7; D is ambiguous. The V and J ends lost 2 bases and 5 bases respectively, with 16 bases between them. This CDR3 is 15 amino acids long. CDR1 and CDR2 from the germline V gene are MNHNS and SASEGT. CDR3 nucleotides: TGTGCCAGCAGTGAAAATCTGAGCGCGCTTGACGAGCAGTACTTC. Its translation is CASSENLSALDEQYF.

The CDR3 DNA reads as TGTGCCAGCAGGTTCGCGCTGAACACTGAAGCTTTCTTT. Translated: CASRFALNTEAFF. This rearrangement joins TRBV6-5 to TRBJ1-1; D is unresolved. Trimming removed 6 bases from V and 0 bases from J, with 8 bases in between. The CDR3 is 13 amino acids. Looked up from germline, CDR1 is MNHEY and CDR2 is SVGAGI.

V is TRBV7-2 and J is TRBJ1-5, with D tentatively TRBD1 (5 bases). This CDR3 is 14 amino acids long. Looked up from germline, CDR1 is SGHTA and CDR2 is FQGNSA. Deletions cut 6 bases from V and 3 bases from J, with 12 bases between. The CDR3 region is CASSLDTFNQPQHF. CDR3 coding DNA: TGTGCCAGCAGTTTGGACACCTTCAATCAGCCCCAGCATTTT.

V gene TRBV5-1 combines with J gene TRBJ2-7; 9 positions agree with TRBD1. The CDR3 is 14 residues long. CDR1 and CDR2 from the germline V gene are SGHRS and YFSETQ. Germline trimming cut 0 bases from V and 3 bases from J; bases unmatched to any gene: 1. CDR3 region: CASSLGQGGYEQYF. CDR3 DNA: TGCGCCAGCAGCTTGGGACAGGGGGGCTACGAGCAGTACTTC.

The chain carries TRBV5-1 and TRBJ1-5; TRBD1 is a possible D gene (5 bases). The CDR3 consists of 16 residues. Trimming cost V 4 bases and J 0 bases, with 14 bases left between them. Germline assignment: CDR1 SGHRS and CDR2 YFSETQ. The CDR3 loop is CASSPDTLGSNQPQHF. CDR3 DNA: TGCGCCAGCAGCCCGGACACTCTCGGTAGCAATCAGCCCCAGCATTTT. Combining the CDR3 with reference TRBV5-1 and TRBJ1-5 gives the whole variable domain KAGVTQTPRYLIKTRGQQVTLSCSPISGHRSVSWYQQTPGQGLQFLFEYFSETQRNKGNFPGRFSGRQFSNSRSEMNVSTLELGDSALYLCASSPDTLGSNQPQHFGDGTRLSIL.

V is TRBV4-1 and J is TRBJ2-1, with TRBD2 matching over 7 bases. V dropped 1 base and J dropped 8; count of bases not matched to a gene: 8. CDR1 and CDR2 (germline): MGHRA, YSYEKL. This CDR3 contains 15 residues. CDR3 region: CASSQAGLNHHEQFF. The CDR3 DNA reads as TGCGCCAGCAGCCAAGCGGGACTAAATCATCATGAGCAGTTCTTC.

The chain is built from TRBV6-1 and TRBJ1-6; 8 positions match TRBD1. Per the germline V gene, CDR1 is MNHNS and CDR2 is SASEGT. V lost 6 bases, J lost 11 bases, and 9 bases stayed unmatched. There are 14 residues in the CDR3. The CDR3 spells CASSRDRPYTPLHF. DNA of the CDR3: TGTGCCAGCAGCCGGGACAGGCCGTATACACCCCTCCACTTT.

V is TRBV18 and J is TRBJ2-1, with 9 bases fitting TRBD2. Germline V gene data show CDR1 as KGHSH and CDR2 as LQKENI. V lost 5 bases to trimming and J lost 8 bases; unmatched junction nucleotides: 13. The CDR3 consists of 16 residues. DNA for the CDR3: TGTGCCAGCTCATTTGAACGTGCTAGCGGGGTCGATGAGCAGTTCTTC. This encodes CASSFERASGVDEQFF. The full variable domain, rest sourced from reference TRBV18 and TRBJ2-1, is NAGVMQNPRHLVRRRGQEARLRCSPMKGHSHVYWYRQLPEEGLKFMVYLQKENIIDESGMPKERFSAEFPKEGPSILRIQQVVRGDSAAYFCASSFERASGVDEQFFGPGTRLTVL.

The V and J genes are TRBV2 and TRBJ1-1; the D is unclear. This CDR3 is built from 13 residues. From germline, CDR1 is SNHLY and CDR2 FYNNEI. V was pared by 6 bases and J by 2 bases, with 10 bases between. CDR3 DNA sequence: TGTGCCAGCAGGAGGGCAGAAAACACTGAAGCTTTCTTT. Its translation: CASRRAENTEAFF.